The next 10 T cell receptor beta chains were all read from a single sample in a study of T cells in Graves' hyperthyroidism and ophthalmopathy. RNA transcripts served as the template for amplifying TCR beta CDR3 regions. A set of HTBI primers served as the primers for a first-round RT-PCR of the TCR CDR3. MiXCR, applied by TCRdb to the multiplex PCR reads, yields one record per CDR3 protein. The sample carries 340,000 or so distinct CDR3 sequences, under 25% recorded once. The sequencing sample was made of blood. These receptor sequences come from a woman aged 50 to 60 with Graves' hyperthyroidism.

This clonotype came up many times. The chain has TRBV12-3 or TRBV12-4 and TRBJ1-4; 9 nucleotides align to TRBD1. The trim removed 4 bases at V and 10 bases at J, leaving 10 bases unmatched. This CDR3 spans 15 amino acids. CDR3 loop: CASSYRDREGAKLFF. The CDR3 coding sequence is TGTGCCAGCAGTTACCGGGACAGGGAAGGTGCAAAACTGTTTTTT.

This clonotype was seen ten or more times. The chain joins TRBV20-1 to TRBJ2-7, with D uncertain. This CDR3 is built from 13 residues. V shed 0 bases and J shed 4 bases, with 10 bases lying between them. Germline V gene lookup returns CDR1 DFQATT and CDR2 SNEGSKA (reference sequence). The CDR3 protein is CSARDPSPYEQYF. CDR3 nucleotides: TGCAGTGCTAGAGATCCGTCACCTTACGAGCAGTACTTC.

The rearrangement joins TRBV28 to TRBJ2-1; D not certain. The CDR3 length is 13 residues. Germline CDR1 and CDR2: MDHEN and SYDVKM. Trimming took 5 bases from V and 6 from J, leaving 11 bases between them. The DNA of the CDR3 is TGTGCCAGCAGTCCCTTTTTGGGCAATGAGCAGTTCTTC. Its translation: CASSPFLGNEQFF.

The chain employs TRBV15 and TRBJ2-2; TRBD1 aligns across 8 bases. J was trimmed by 7 bases and V by 2 bases; bases with no gene match: 12. Germline V gene sequence: CDR1 LNHNV, CDR2 YYDKDF (reference sequence). The CDR3 sequence is 17 residues long. The CDR3 DNA follows: TGTGCCACCAGCAGATCGGACAGGGCCTTCGTCGGCGGGGAGCTGTTTTTT. Translated, it gives CATSRSDRAFVGGELFF.

This clonotype has at least ten counts. The CDR3 here is CASSLRGGTHNEQFF. CDR3 nucleotide sequence: TGTGCCAGCAGCCTCCGAGGGGGGACTCACAATGAGCAGTTCTTC. This chain joins TRBV7-2 and TRBJ2-1; TRBD1 or TRBD2 may be the D gene (6 bases each). The CDR3 consists of 15 residues. The germline V gene encodes CDR1 SGHTA and CDR2 FQGNSA. The germline V and J ends were trimmed by 5 bases and 5 bases, with 16 bases remaining between them.

This clonotype was recorded at least ten times. This chain joins TRBV7-9 and TRBJ2-5, with D tentatively TRBD1 or TRBD2 (5 bases each). V dropped 5 bases and J dropped 2 bases, with 12 bases sitting between them. CDR3 size: 14 residues. Germline V gene lookup returns CDR1 SEHNR and CDR2 FQNEAQ (reference sequence). The CDR3 spells CASSRRDGQETQYF. CDR3 coding DNA: TGTGCCAGCAGCCGCCGGGACGGACAAGAGACCCAGTACTTC.

This clonotype showed up many times. This chain joins TRBV11-2 and TRBJ1-6; 9 positions agree with TRBD1. V gave up 4 bases and J gave up 10 bases; unmatched junction bases: 5. Germline CDR1 SGHAT, CDR2 FQNNGV. This CDR3 contains 14 residues. The CDR3 sequence: CASSSYRGLSPLHF. For the CDR3, the DNA is TGTGCCAGCAGCTCATACAGGGGGCTGTCACCCCTCCACTTT.

This clonotype was seen many times. The V call is TRBV27, the J call TRBJ2-1; TRBD2 agrees at 8 bases. J lost 7 bases, V lost 0 bases, and 8 bases had no gene match. Germline CDR1 and CDR2: MNHEY and SMNVEV (reference sequence). The CDR3 spans 16 residues. CDR3 DNA sequence: TGTGCCAGCAGTTTATCTACTAGCGGCCAAGGGAATGAGCAGTTCTTC. Residues: CASSLSTSGQGNEQFF.

This clonotype was counted only a few times. The chain links TRBV13 to TRBJ2-4; TRBD1 might be the D (5 bases). Between the trimmed V and J ends, which lost 6 bases and 0 bases, there was a span of 15 bases. Germline V gene data show CDR1 as PRHDT and CDR2 as FYEKMQ (reference sequence). This CDR3 comprises 16 residues. CDR3 sequence reads: CASRQQAGLAKNIQYF. CDR3 DNA: TGTGCCAGCAGACAACAGGCCGGCCTAGCCAAAAACATTCAGTACTTC.

With regard to this clonotype: A much larger clone is a single base away; this may be a read error. The genes are TRBV7-9 and TRBJ1-1; 10 positions agree with TRBD1. Trimming removed 0 bases from V and 0 bases from J; junction bases left unmatched: 4. Germline lookup yields CDR1 SEHNR and CDR2 FQNEAQ (reference sequence). The CDR3 consists of 17 residues. Here the CDR3 reads CASSLAGTGAMNTEAFF. CDR3 DNA: TGTGCCAGCAGCTTAGCGGGGACAGGGGCCATGAACACTGAAGCTTTCTTT.